This T cell receptor beta chain was documented in a study of T cells in localized non-small cell lung cancer. CDR3 length: 11 residues. CDR1 DFQATT and CDR2 SNEGSKA come from the germline V gene (reference sequence). V lost 6 bases to trimming and J lost 6 bases, with 11 bases between them. Produced via immunoSEQ multiplex PCR; TCRdb's table is partial and in-frame only. The sample holds 25,000 to 30,000 clones; approximately 90% are singletons and the top ten take 10% to 15%. V usage is TRBV20-1 and J usage is TRBJ1-2, with TRBD1 as a possible D gene (5 bases). The receptor's source is a female donor older than 55 with stage III squamous cell lung carcinoma. Sample: peripheral blood, taken before any cancer treatment. CDR3 sequence reads: CSATRDDGYTF. In DNA, the CDR3 is TGCAGTGCCACCCGGGACGATGGCTACACCTTC.